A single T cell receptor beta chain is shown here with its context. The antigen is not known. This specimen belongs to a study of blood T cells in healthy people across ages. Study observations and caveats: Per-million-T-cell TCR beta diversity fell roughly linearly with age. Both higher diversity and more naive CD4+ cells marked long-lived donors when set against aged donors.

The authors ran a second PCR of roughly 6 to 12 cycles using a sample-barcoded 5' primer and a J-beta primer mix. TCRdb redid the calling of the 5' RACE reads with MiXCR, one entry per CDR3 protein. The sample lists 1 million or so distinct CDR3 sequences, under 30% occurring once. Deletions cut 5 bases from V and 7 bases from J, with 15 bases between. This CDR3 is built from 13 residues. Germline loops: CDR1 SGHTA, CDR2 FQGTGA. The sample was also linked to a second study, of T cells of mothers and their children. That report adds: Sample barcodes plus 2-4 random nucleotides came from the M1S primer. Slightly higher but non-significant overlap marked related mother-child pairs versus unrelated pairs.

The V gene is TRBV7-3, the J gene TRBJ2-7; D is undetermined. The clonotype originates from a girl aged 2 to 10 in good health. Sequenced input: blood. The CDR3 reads CASSIGIMGEQYF. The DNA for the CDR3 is TGTGCCAGCAGCATAGGGATAATGGGAGAGCAGTACTTC.